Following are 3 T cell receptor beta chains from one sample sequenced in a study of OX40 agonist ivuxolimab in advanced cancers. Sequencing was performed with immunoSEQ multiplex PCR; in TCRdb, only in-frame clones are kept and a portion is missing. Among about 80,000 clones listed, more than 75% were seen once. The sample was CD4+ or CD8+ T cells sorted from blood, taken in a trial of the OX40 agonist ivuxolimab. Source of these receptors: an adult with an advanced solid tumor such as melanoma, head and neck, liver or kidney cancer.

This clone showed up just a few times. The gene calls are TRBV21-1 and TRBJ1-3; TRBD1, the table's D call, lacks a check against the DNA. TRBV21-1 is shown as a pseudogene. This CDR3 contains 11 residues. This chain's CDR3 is CASSPQDTIYF. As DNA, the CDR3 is TGTGCCAGCAGCCCTCAGGACACCATATATTTT.

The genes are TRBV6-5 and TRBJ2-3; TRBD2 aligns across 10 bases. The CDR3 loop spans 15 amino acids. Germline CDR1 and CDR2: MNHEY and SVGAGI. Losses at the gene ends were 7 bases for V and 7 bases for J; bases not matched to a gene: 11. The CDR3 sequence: CASNLAGVPGNTQYF. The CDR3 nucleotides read TGTGCCAGCAATCTAGCGGGGGTCCCGGGGAATACGCAGTATTTT.

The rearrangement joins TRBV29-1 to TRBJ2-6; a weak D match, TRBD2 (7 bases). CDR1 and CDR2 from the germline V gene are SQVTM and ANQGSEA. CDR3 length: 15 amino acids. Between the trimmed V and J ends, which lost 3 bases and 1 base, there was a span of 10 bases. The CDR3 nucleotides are TGCAGCGTTGACGAGGGGGGGTCTGGGGCCAACGTCCTGACTTTC. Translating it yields CSVDEGGSGANVLTF.